A single sample gave rise to the 31 T cell receptor beta chains below, sequenced in a study of blood T cell repertoires in COVID-19. TCRdb's copy holds only in-frame clones and misses some; the assay was immunoSEQ multiplex PCR. The sample has about 190,000 clones; approximately 84% are singletons. The sequenced material came from peripheral blood. These receptors all stem from a woman in her 70s with active or convalescent COVID-19.

The V gene is TRBV19, the J gene TRBJ1-1, with a possible D match to TRBD1 (5 bases). This CDR3 contains 13 residues. Germline V gene sequence: CDR1 LNHDA, CDR2 SQIVND (reference sequence). V was shortened by 9 bases and J by 6 bases, with 17 bases between the two germline ends. CDR3 DNA sequence: TGTGCCAGCCGGGGGGGACTTCGACCTGAAGCTTTCTTT. Protein product: CASRGGLRPEAFF.

The chain joins TRBV7-6 to TRBJ2-5; 13 nucleotides line up with TRBD2. In germline, CDR1 is SGHVS, CDR2 FNYEAQ. The CDR3 consists of 16 residues. The trim removed 5 bases at V and 7 bases at J, leaving 10 bases unmatched. This chain's CDR3 is CASSDQGTSGKATQYF. The CDR3 coding sequence is TGTGCCAGCAGCGATCAGGGGACTAGCGGGAAGGCGACCCAGTACTTC.

The gene calls are TRBV28 and TRBJ2-2; 9 nucleotides line up with TRBD1. This CDR3 has 17 residues. Germline CDR1 reads MDHEN; CDR2 reads SYDVKM. J gave up 5 bases and V 3 bases, and 10 bases lay outside the gene matches. The CDR3 DNA reads TGTGCCAGCAGTTTGGGGACCACAGGGGGCACGACCGGGGAGCTGTTTTTT. It codes for CASSLGTTGGTTGELFF.

This clone is a singleton in its sample. The chain carries TRBV7-9 and TRBJ2-5, with 11 positions matching TRBD2. V lost 10 bases and J lost 1; bases outside the gene matches: 8. This CDR3 region has 15 residues. Germline V gene lookup returns CDR1 SEHNR and CDR2 FQNEAQ (reference sequence). The CDR3 sequence: CAIKPGLAVQETQYF. CDR3 bases: TGTGCCATAAAACCGGGACTAGCGGTCCAAGAGACCCAGTACTTC.

In its sample, this clone was seen a few times. CDR3 in amino acids: CASSRNRVNTEAFF. The CDR3, as DNA: TGCGCCAGCAGCCGCAACAGGGTTAACACTGAAGCTTTCTTT. The chain links TRBV4-1 to TRBJ1-1; TRBD1 is a possible D gene (6 bases). V lost 4 bases, J lost 2 bases, and 11 bases lay in between. Germline-derived CDR1 and CDR2 are MGHRA and YSYEKL. CDR3 size: 14 residues.

This clone appeared a single time. The rearrangement links TRBV5-4 to TRBJ2-3; 10 bases map to TRBD2. The V and J ends lost 0 bases and 4 bases, in that order; junction bases with no gene match: 5. The CDR3 loop spans 16 amino acids. CDR1 and CDR2 from the germline V gene are SGHNT and YYREEE (reference sequence). This CDR3 reads CASSLGASGSPDTQYF. For the CDR3, the DNA is TGTGCCAGCAGCTTGGGGGCTAGCGGGAGCCCAGATACGCAGTATTTT.

The rearrangement joins TRBV19 to TRBJ1-2; TRBD1 is a possible D gene (6 bases). The CDR3 runs to 14 residues. Germline V gene data show CDR1 as LNHDA and CDR2 as SQIVND (reference sequence). Trimming pared 3 bases from V and 8 bases from J, leaving 16 bases between. The CDR3 DNA reads as TGTGCCAGTAGTATCAACAGGGACCGGGAAGGCTACACCTTC. Its translation: CASSINRDREGYTF.

The table lists this clone with a count of one. V gene TRBV30 combines with J gene TRBJ2-3, with D possibly TRBD1 on 6 matching bases. The CDR3 sequence is 11 residues long. With 5 bases removed from V and 4 bases from J, the gap between germline ends came to 7 bases. Germline V CDR1 and CDR2: GTSNPN, SVGIG (reference sequence). In DNA, the CDR3 is TGTGCCTGGGGACAGTCAGATACGCAGTATTTT. Amino acids: CAWGQSDTQYF. Variable domain in full (rest from reference TRBV30 and TRBJ2-3): SQTIHQWPATLVQPVGSPLSLECTVEGTSNPNLYWYRQAAGRGLQLLFYSVGIGQISSEVPQNLSASRPQDRQFILSSKKLLLSDSGFYLCAWGQSDTQYFGPGTRLTVL.

V is TRBV11-2 and J is TRBJ1-2, with TRBD1 as a possible D gene (6 bases). Germline CDR1 and CDR2: SGHAT and FQNNGV. The CDR3 is 13 residues long. V dropped 4 bases and J dropped 3 bases, with 9 bases sitting between them. The CDR3 DNA is TGTGCCAGCAGCTCTTCAGGGGACTATGGCTACACCTTC. It encodes CASSSSGDYGYTF.

This clone was seen a few times. The rearrangement uses TRBV18 and TRBJ2-1, with 11 positions matching TRBD2. Germline CDR1 is KGHSH and CDR2 is LQKENI. The V segment lost 6 bases and the J segment 8 bases; nucleotides outside the gene matches: 9. The CDR3 totals 15 residues. In DNA form, the CDR3 reads TGTGCCAGCTCGGCCTATACTAGCGGGAGAGATGAGCAGTTCTTC. This translates into CASSAYTSGRDEQFF.

Written as DNA, the CDR3 is TGTGCCAGCAGCCGACAGGGATTTCGGGGCGGGGAGCTGTTTTTT. It codes for CASSRQGFRGGELFF. The chain is built from TRBV14 and TRBJ2-2; 7 bases line up with TRBD1. The CDR3 loop spans 15 amino acids. The V gene's germline CDR1 is SGHDN and CDR2 FVKESK. V was clipped by 4 bases and J by 7 bases; unmatched bases: 9.

DNA of the CDR3: TGTGCCAGCAGCCCGGGGGGCTCCCCTCCCGGGGAGCTGTTTTTT. The encoded protein is CASSPGGSPPGELFF. V and J are TRBV6-5 and TRBJ2-2; a weak D match, TRBD2 (7 bases). The CDR3 loop spans 15 amino acids. Germline V gene lookup returns CDR1 MNHEY and CDR2 SVGAGI. The V gene lost 6 bases and the J gene lost 6 bases, with 17 bases spanning the gap.

The chain couples TRBV7-9 to TRBJ1-4; D not certain. Germline values: CDR1 SEHNR, CDR2 FQNEAQ (reference sequence). Deletions cut 2 bases from V and 0 bases from J, with 4 bases between. This CDR3 contains 14 residues. The CDR3 nucleotides are TGTGCCAGCAGCTTACCCTCAACTAATGAAAAACTGTTTTTT. The encoded protein is CASSLPSTNEKLFF.

This clone was seen once. The chain combines TRBV3-1 (or the pseudogene TRBV3-2) with TRBJ2-7; TRBD2 matches 7 bases. The V segment lost 1 base and the J segment 3 bases; nucleotides outside the gene matches: 6. Looked up from germline, CDR1 is LGHDT and CDR2 is YNNKEL (reference sequence). The CDR3 is 15 amino acids. CDR3: CASSQGPGGRYEQYF. The CDR3 DNA reads TGTGCCAGCAGCCAAGGTCCGGGGGGTCGCTACGAGCAGTACTTC.

This clone was detected once. This chain uses TRBV6-1 with TRBJ2-4; D gene unclear. V lost 0 bases and J lost 7, with 10 bases in between. This CDR3 is built from 14 residues. The germline V gene has CDR1 MNHNS and CDR2 SASEGT. The CDR3: CASSEAQTRNIQYF. Here the CDR3 DNA reads TGTGCCAGCAGTGAAGCTCAGACCAGGAACATTCAGTACTTC.

The rearrangement joins TRBV28 to TRBJ1-5; TRBD1 might be the D (6 bases). The V and J ends lost 8 bases and 7 bases respectively, with 12 bases between them. This CDR3 has 12 residues. The germline V gene has CDR1 MDHEN and CDR2 SYDVKM. CDR3 sequence: CASYGGPQPQHF. CDR3 nucleotides: TGTGCCAGCTACGGGGGGCCCCAGCCCCAGCATTTT.

This clone was counted a single time. This chain joins TRBV5-1 and TRBJ2-1; TRBD1 matches at 7 bases. Losses at the gene ends were 0 bases for V and 7 bases for J; bases not matched to a gene: 7. The CDR3 consists of 15 residues. The germline CDR1 and CDR2 sequences are SGHRS and YFSETQ. CDR3 DNA sequence: TGCGCCAGCAGCTTGGGTTTCAGGGGGTTAAATGAGCAGTTCTTC. This translates into CASSLGFRGLNEQFF.

V usage is TRBV19 and J usage is TRBJ2-1, with 15 bases fitting TRBD2. CDR1 is LNHDA and CDR2 is SQIVND in the germline V gene (reference sequence). This CDR3 has 18 residues. The ends lost 6 bases at V and 0 bases at J; junction bases unmatched: 6. CDR3 DNA: TGTGCCAGTAGGCGTGGACTAGCGGGAGGGCCCTCCTACAATGAGCAGTTCTTC. Translated: CASRRGLAGGPSYNEQFF.

This chain joins TRBV5-6 and TRBJ2-7; 7 nucleotides align to TRBD2. With V trimmed by 1 base and J by 6 bases, 10 bases remained unmatched. There are 15 residues in the CDR3. Germline V gives CDR1 SGHDT, CDR2 YYEEEE. CDR3 coding DNA: TGTGCCAGCAGCTTGAGGGGAGGGACGGGGCCCGAGCAGTACTTC. Protein product: CASSLRGGTGPEQYF.

The chain carries TRBV11-2 and TRBJ2-3, with 8 bases that match TRBD2. The CDR3 loop spans 12 amino acids. The J segment lost 7 bases and the V segment lost 7 bases, leaving 4 bases of the junction unmatched. Germline loops: CDR1 SGHAT, CDR2 FQNNGV. The CDR3 reads CASNGGEHTQYF. CDR3 DNA sequence: TGTGCCAGCAACGGGGGGGAGCATACGCAGTATTTT.

V usage is TRBV19 and J usage is TRBJ1-1; D is unresolved. The V and J ends lost 3 bases and 2 bases respectively, with 4 bases between them. The CDR3 consists of 12 residues. Germline-derived CDR1 and CDR2 are LNHDA and SQIVND (reference sequence). This CDR3 reads CASSIYNTEAFF. CDR3 nucleotides: TGTGCCAGTAGTATCTACAACACTGAAGCTTTCTTT. Filled out from reference TRBV19 and TRBJ1-1, the complete variable domain reads DGGITQSPKYLFRKEGQNVTLSCEQNLNHDAMYWYRQDPGQGLRLIYYSQIVNDFQKGDIAEGYSVSREKKESFPLTVTSAQKNPTAFYLCASSIYNTEAFFGQGTRLTVV.

J is TRBJ2-7 and V is TRBV15; tentative D call: TRBD2 (6 bases). This CDR3 spans 15 amino acids. The V gene lost 1 base and the J gene lost 3 bases, with 13 bases spanning the gap. The germline gives CDR1 LNHNV, CDR2 YYDKDF (reference sequence). The CDR3 sequence is CATSRGPGLNYEQYF. CDR3 sequence (DNA): TGTGCCACCAGCAGAGGGCCGGGACTTAACTACGAGCAGTACTTC.

V gene TRBV28 combines with J gene TRBJ1-5, with 8 bases identical to TRBD1. Trimming cost V 3 bases and J 4 bases; bases outside gene matches: 8. Looked up from germline, CDR1 is MDHEN and CDR2 is SYDVKM. The CDR3 totals 16 residues. Here the CDR3 reads CASSFSGGSYNQPQHF. CDR3 coding DNA: TGTGCCAGCAGTTTCTCAGGGGGCAGTTATAATCAGCCCCAGCATTTT. Together with reference TRBV28 and TRBJ1-5, the CDR3 gives the full variable domain: DVKVTQSSRYLVKRTGEKVFLECVQDMDHENMFWYRQDPGLGLRLIYFSYDVKMKEKGDIPEGYSVSREKKERFSLILESASTNQTSMYLCASSFSGGSYNQPQHFGDGTRLSIL.

This clone was seen repeatedly, ten times or more. The CDR3 protein is CASVGTSGGYNEQFF. CDR3 DNA sequence: TGTGCCAGCGTCGGGACTAGCGGGGGTTACAATGAGCAGTTCTTC. The gene calls are TRBV6-5 and TRBJ2-1, with TRBD2 matching over 14 bases. This CDR3 contains 15 residues. With 8 bases clipped from V and 4 bases from J, the junction kept 4 bases outside the gene matches. The germline gives CDR1 MNHEY, CDR2 SVGAGI.

The chain couples TRBV25-1 to TRBJ2-5; a possible D gene is TRBD1 (5 bases). This CDR3 is 15 amino acids long. Germline values: CDR1 MGHDK, CDR2 SYGVNS. Trimming shortened V by 4 bases and J by 4 bases, and 16 bases separated the two germline ends. CDR3: CASSGGALGVETQYF. The CDR3 DNA reads as TGTGCCAGCAGTGGTGGGGCCTTAGGGGTAGAGACCCAGTACTTC.

The rearrangement joins TRBV7-2 to TRBJ2-3; D not certain. The CDR3 is made up of 15 amino acids. The germline V gene encodes CDR1 SGHTA and CDR2 FQGNSA. Trimming left V 4 bases short and J 5 bases short, with 16 bases between. CDR3 coding DNA: TGTGCCAGCAGCTCTAACCCTCTCTCTGGAGATACGCAGTATTTT. The encoded protein is CASSSNPLSGDTQYF.

The chain is built from TRBV7-2 and TRBJ1-4, with D possibly being TRBD1 (6 bases). The CDR3 totals 16 residues. Deletions cut 3 bases from V and 0 bases from J, with 11 bases between. Germline-derived CDR1 and CDR2 are SGHTA and FQGNSA. CDR3 coding DNA: TGTGCCAGCAGCTTCTACGCAGGGGCAACTAATGAAAAACTGTTTTTT. It specifies CASSFYAGATNEKLFF. Supplemented by reference TRBV7-2 and TRBJ1-4, the full variable domain reads GAGVSQSPSNKVTEKGKDVELRCDPISGHTALYWYRQSLGQGLEFLIYFQGNSAPDKSGLPSDRFSAERTGGSVSTLTIQRTQQEDSAVYLCASSFYAGATNEKLFFGSGTQLSVL.

V gene TRBV11-3 combines with J gene TRBJ2-7; 10 bases fit TRBD2. Germline values: CDR1 SGHNT, CDR2 YENEEA. J gave up 7 bases and V 5 bases, and 8 bases lay outside the gene matches. The CDR3 has 14 amino acids. The CDR3, as DNA: TGTGCCAGCAGCAGCGGGGGGGAGTCTGGGGAGCAGTACTTC. This sequence encodes CASSSGGESGEQYF.

The chain uses TRBV3-1 (or the pseudogene TRBV3-2) and TRBJ2-2, with 12 nucleotides matching TRBD1. CDR1 is LGHDT and CDR2 is YNNKEL in the germline V gene (reference sequence). The CDR3 sequence is 18 residues long. The J segment lost 2 bases and the V segment lost 0 bases, leaving 4 bases of the junction unmatched. CDR3 amino acids: CASSQDPGTGGNTGELFF. DNA of the CDR3: TGTGCCAGCAGCCAAGACCCCGGGACAGGGGGCAACACCGGGGAGCTGTTTTTT.

This clone has only one observation. The rearrangement links TRBV6-5 to TRBJ1-5, with 11 nucleotides matching TRBD1. Germline V CDR1 and CDR2: MNHEY, SVGAGI. J lost 6 bases, V lost 4 bases, and 5 bases had no gene match. This CDR3 has 15 amino acids. The CDR3 protein is CASSSSGTGGQPQHF. The DNA of the CDR3 is TGTGCCAGCAGTTCCTCCGGGACAGGGGGTCAGCCCCAGCATTTT.

The V call is TRBV18, the J call TRBJ2-3; D is perhaps TRBD2 (6 bases). Germline V CDR1 and CDR2: KGHSH, LQKENI. There are 17 residues in the CDR3. The V and J ends lost 5 bases and 2 bases respectively, with 20 bases between them. CDR3 residues: CASSALLLGRPTDTQYF. CDR3 DNA: TGTGCCAGCTCAGCCTTGCTGTTAGGGAGGCCCACAGATACGCAGTATTTT.